One sample yielded the 19 T cell receptor beta chains listed below, sequenced in a study of T cells after somatic rescue of genetic block. Some clones are missing from TCRdb's copy, which holds only in-frame ones; the method was immunoSEQ multiplex PCR. The sample holds around 67,000 clones; 90% to 95% are singletons and the top ten take 3%. The sample consisted of peripheral blood mononuclear cells (PBMCs). These receptors were taken from a man in his forties or fifties.

This sequence joins TRBV13 and TRBJ2-3; 8 bases map to TRBD2. J was trimmed by 3 bases and V by 5 bases; bases with no gene match: 7. The CDR3 runs to 15 residues. From germline, CDR1 is PRHDT and CDR2 FYEKMQ (reference sequence). The CDR3 DNA reads as TGTGCCAGCAGCCAAATAGCGGGACAAACAGATACGCAGTATTTT. Translated: CASSQIAGQTDTQYF.

J is TRBJ1-2 and V is TRBV6-1; D is ambiguous. CDR1 is MNHNS, CDR2 SASEGT, per germline. V lost 5 bases and J 10 bases, leaving 20 bases between the germline ends. This CDR3 has 14 amino acids. In DNA form, the CDR3 reads TGTGCCAGCAGTATACGGACTGCCGGAGAGACCTACACCTTC. This translates into CASSIRTAGETYTF.

In this sample, this clone turned up once. The rearrangement joins TRBV9 to TRBJ2-4; 13 nucleotides align to TRBD2. The length of the CDR3 is 19 residues. V dropped 4 bases and J dropped 1; count of bases not matched to a gene: 11. Germline V lookup: CDR1 SGDLS, CDR2 YYNGEE. CDR3 sequence: CASSSSTSGRKEAKNIQYF. The CDR3 nucleotides read TGTGCCAGCAGCTCCTCGACTAGCGGGAGGAAGGAGGCCAAAAACATTCAGTACTTC. Supplemented by reference TRBV9 and TRBJ2-4, the full variable domain reads DSGVTQTPKHLITATGQRVTLRCSPRSGDLSVYWYQQSLDQGLQFLIQYYNGEERAKGNILERFSAQQFPDLHSELNLSSLELGDSALYFCASSSSTSGRKEAKNIQYFGAGTRLSVL.

The CDR3 here is CASSLGRAGELFF. In nucleotides, the CDR3 is TGCGCCAGCAGCTTGGGGCGAGCCGGGGAGCTGTTTTTT. The chain couples TRBV5-1 to TRBJ2-2; D uncertain. CDR1 and CDR2 (germline): SGHRS, YFSETQ. The V end lost 0 bases, the J end lost 6 bases, and 6 bases lay between the germline ends. The CDR3 totals 13 residues.

This clone has just a few counts. This sequence joins TRBV7-9 and TRBJ2-3; D gene ambiguous. The CDR3 loop spans 17 amino acids. CDR1 and CDR2 from the germline V gene are SEHNR and FQNEAQ (reference sequence). V was trimmed by 3 bases and J by 2 bases, leaving 18 bases between them. In nucleotides, the CDR3 is TGTGCCAGCAGCTTCTTGGTCAGCAACACCTTCACAGATACGCAGTATTTT. Amino acid sequence: CASSFLVSNTFTDTQYF.

The chain recombines TRBV28 with TRBJ2-5; D not certain. The germline V and J ends were trimmed by 8 bases and 1 base, with 5 bases remaining between them. Germline V CDR1 and CDR2: MDHEN, SYDVKM. The CDR3 is made up of 11 amino acids. CDR3 loop: CASGFQETQYF. CDR3 nucleotides: TGTGCCAGCGGGTTCCAAGAGACCCAGTACTTC.

The V gene is TRBV6-6, the J gene TRBJ2-7, with 8 nucleotides matching TRBD2. The CDR3 extends over 16 amino acids. The ends lost 0 bases at V and 0 bases at J; junction bases unmatched: 4. Germline loops: CDR1 MNHNY, CDR2 SVGAGI (reference sequence). The DNA for the CDR3 is TGTGCCAGCAGTTACTCACAGCGGGGGACCTCCTACGAGCAGTACTTC. Translating it yields CASSYSQRGTSYEQYF.

This chain joins TRBV7-9 and TRBJ1-2; D not resolved. Trimming removed 2 bases at V and 2 bases at J, with 9 bases between. CDR1 is SEHNR, CDR2 FQNEAQ, per germline (reference sequence). The CDR3 spans 14 residues. The DNA for the CDR3 is TGTGCCAGCAGCTTATCCTCGGAAAACTATGGCTACACCTTC. It yields the protein CASSLSSENYGYTF.

The chain links TRBV10-3 to TRBJ2-1; no clear D gene. CDR3 length equals 14 residues. Germline CDR1 and CDR2: ENHRY and SYGVKD. V lost 1 base to trimming and J lost 6 bases, with 10 bases between them. Here the CDR3 reads CAISEFGPANEQFF. CDR3 in DNA: TGTGCCATCAGTGAGTTCGGACCGGCCAATGAGCAGTTCTTC.

J is TRBJ2-6 and V is TRBV19, with TRBD1 identical over 9 bases. This CDR3 has 18 amino acids. CDR1 is LNHDA, CDR2 SQIVND, per germline (reference sequence). The V gene end was trimmed by 4 bases and the J gene end by 1 base; junction bases not matched to a gene: 8. CDR3 region: CASSRGDRVWSGANVLTF. CDR3 DNA sequence: TGTGCCAGTAGTAGGGGGGACAGGGTTTGGTCTGGGGCCAACGTCCTGACTTTC.

V gene TRBV13 combines with J gene TRBJ2-7; D is undetermined. Germline V gives CDR1 PRHDT, CDR2 FYEKMQ (reference sequence). V was pared by 1 base and J by 5 bases, with 9 bases between. The CDR3 totals 13 residues. The CDR3 loop is CASSLDGGHEQYF. The CDR3 nucleotides read TGTGCCAGCAGCTTAGATGGCGGCCACGAGCAGTACTTC. The variable domain in full, completed from reference TRBV13 and TRBJ2-7, reads AAGVIQSPRHLIKEKRETATLKCYPIPRHDTVYWYQQGPGQDPQFLISFYEKMQSDKGSIPDRFSAQQFSDYHSELNMSSLELGDSALYFCASSLDGGHEQYFGPGTRLTVT.

This chain connects TRBV7-9 to TRBJ1-1; D is undetermined. Germline CDR1 and CDR2: SEHNR and FQNEAQ (reference sequence). The CDR3 is 13 residues long. V was pared by 0 bases and J by 4 bases, with 6 bases between. The CDR3, as DNA: TGTGCCAGCAGCTTAGCTTACAGCACTGAAGCTTTCTTT. Its translation is CASSLAYSTEAFF.

The J gene is TRBJ1-1, the V gene TRBV10-1; perhaps TRBD1 as D (6 bases). With 6 bases removed from V and 4 bases from J, the gap between germline ends came to 12 bases. This CDR3 has 13 amino acids. Germline values: CDR1 WNHNN, CDR2 SYGVQD (reference sequence). CDR3 protein: CASSATGFTEAFF. CDR3 DNA sequence: TGCGCCAGCAGCGCCACAGGGTTCACTGAAGCTTTCTTT.

V gene TRBV28 combines with J gene TRBJ1-1; tentative D call: TRBD1 (5 bases). Germline values: CDR1 MDHEN, CDR2 SYDVKM. Deletions cut 5 bases from V and 1 base from J, with 23 bases between. The CDR3 covers 18 residues. DNA of the CDR3: TGTGCCAGCAGTCCTTCCTTCGGCCTTGGGACGGCGAACACTGAAGCTTTCTTT. It is translated as CASSPSFGLGTANTEAFF.

This rearrangement joins TRBV18 to TRBJ2-1; D is undetermined. Deletions cut 10 bases from V and 8 bases from J, with 15 bases between. The CDR3 totals 12 residues. From germline, CDR1 is KGHSH and CDR2 LQKENI. CDR3 residues: CANTIMWDEQFF. Here the CDR3 DNA reads TGTGCCAACACAATAATGTGGGATGAGCAGTTCTTC.

The rearrangement joins TRBV15 to TRBJ2-5; D gene unclear. The germline V gene has CDR1 LNHNV and CDR2 YYDKDF (reference sequence). The ends were cut back, 5 bases at V and 5 bases at J, with 12 bases in the middle. The CDR3 spans 13 residues. CDR3 loop: CATSFSRRETQYF. The CDR3 DNA follows: TGTGCCACCAGCTTCTCCAGGCGGGAGACCCAGTACTTC.

The J gene is TRBJ2-1, the V gene TRBV11-3, with D perhaps assigned TRBD1 or TRBD2 (6 bases each). V lost 2 bases to trimming and J lost 0 bases, with 14 bases between them. Germline V gene sequence: CDR1 SGHNT, CDR2 YENEEA. CDR3 length: 17 amino acids. CDR3 in DNA: TGTGCCAGCAGCTTACGCACGGGGGCTGGCTCCTACAATGAGCAGTTCTTC. This codes for CASSLRTGAGSYNEQFF.

The chain is built from TRBV2 and TRBJ2-7; D unresolved. This CDR3 is built from 14 residues. From germline, CDR1 is SNHLY and CDR2 FYNNEI. The V and J ends lost 1 base and 2 bases respectively, with 9 bases between them. DNA for the CDR3: TGTGCCAGCAGTGAAGTAGACCCCCCCTACGAGCAGTACTTC. Residues: CASSEVDPPYEQYF.

The J gene is TRBJ2-3, the V gene TRBV28; 8 bases align to TRBD2. The germline CDR1 and CDR2 sequences are MDHEN and SYDVKM. J gave up 4 bases and V 6 bases, and 0 bases lay outside the gene matches. The CDR3 is made up of 12 amino acids. The CDR3 nucleotides read TGTGCCAGCAGGACTAGCGCAGATACGCAGTATTTT. It is translated as CASRTSADTQYF.